This T cell receptor (beta chain) was identified during a study of blood T cell repertoires in COVID-19. In the original processing: Amplified reference gene primers provided the basis for estimating nucleated cell counts. TCRdb's table, derived via immunoSEQ multiplex PCR, lists solely in-frame clones and lacks some. V, J and clone size are those of that table, while D and trimming were read from the DNA. The repertoire includes 120,000 to 150,000 clones, roughly 90% of them detected once, and over 2% sits in the top ten. The CDR3 is made up of 16 amino acids. The V and J ends lost 5 bases and 4 bases respectively, with 20 bases between them. Germline V gene data show CDR1 as LGHNA and CDR2 as YSLEER.

The chain is built from TRBV4-3 and TRBJ1-2; tentatively, D is TRBD1 (6 bases). The clonotype originates from a human donor in a cohort sampled during active COVID-19. The specimen was peripheral blood. CDR3 coding DNA: TGCGCCAGCAGCTCAGGGGTGGCGAGCACGGCCTATGGCTACACCTTC. This encodes CASSSGVASTAYGYTF.